The rows below give T cell receptor beta chains drawn from one sample of a study of CD8+ T cells in alopecia areata. Sequencing was performed with immunoSEQ multiplex PCR; in TCRdb, only in-frame clones are kept and a portion is missing. The sample consists of 110,000 or so clones, almost 60% of them appearing once. The sequencing sample was made of CD8+ T cells sorted from blood. The receptors here all came from a human donor in good health. The CDR3 runs from the conserved cysteine through the conserved F or W. The D gene is left open where the match is weak. Where a row states a size, it is once, few, many or the class of an expanded clone; other rows omit it.

D: TRBD2; size: once; J: TRBJ2-1; length: 15; V: TRBV15; DNA: TGTGCCACCAGCAGCCCCCCCGGGGGGAGCAATGAGCAGTTCTTC; CDR3: CATSSPPGGSNEQFF
D: -; size: -; J: TRBJ1-1; length: 13; V: TRBV4-3; DNA: TGCGCCAGCAGCCAACTAGGACGGGCTGAAGCTTTCTTT; CDR3: CASSQLGRAEAFF
D: TRBD1; size: -; J: TRBJ2-7; length: 14; V: TRBV7-9; DNA: TGTGCCAGCAGTGGAGGACAGGGATTCGACGAGCAGTACTTC; CDR3: CASSGGQGFDEQYF
D: -; size: once; J: TRBJ1-5; length: 14; V: TRBV19; DNA: TGTGCCAGTAGTATAGGGCAGGCCAATCAGCCCCAGCATTTT; CDR3: CASSIGQANQPQHF
D: -; size: -; J: TRBJ2-1; length: 14; V: TRBV2; DNA: TGTGCCAGCAGTGAATCAACTTCGGCCTGGAGGCTGTTCTTC; CDR3: CASSESTSAWRLFF
D: -; size: -; J: TRBJ2-5; length: 12; V: TRBV28; DNA: TGTGCCAGCAGTTACATGGAACAGGGCCAGTACTTC; CDR3: CASSYMEQGQYF
D: TRBD1; size: -; J: TRBJ1-1; length: 11; V: TRBV9; DNA: TGTGCCAGCAGCGGACAGGGACCGGCTTTCTTT; CDR3: CASSGQGPAFF
D: -; size: -; J: TRBJ2-5; length: 14; V: TRBV25-1; DNA: TGTGCCAGCAGTGAATGGGCGGGCCAAGAGACCCAGTACTTC; CDR3: CASSEWAGQETQYF
D: TRBD2; size: few; J: TRBJ2-4; length: 13; V: TRBV2; DNA: TGTGCCAGCCTAGGACTAGCGGTGGACATTCAGTACTTC; CDR3: CASLGLAVDIQYF
D: TRBD1; size: few; J: TRBJ2-7; length: 13; V: TRBV4-1; DNA: TGCGCCAGCAGCCCCGACAGGGTCTACGAGCAGTACTTC; CDR3: CASSPDRVYEQYF
D: -; size: -; J: TRBJ1-2; length: 12; V: TRBV29-1; DNA: TGCAGCGTTTTTGCCGGGGGCCCCGGCTACACCTTC; CDR3: CSVFAGGPGYTF
D: -; size: few; J: TRBJ2-1; length: 13; V: TRBV13; DNA: TGTGCCAGCAGCTTAGGACTAGCCGATGAGCAGTTCTTC; CDR3: CASSLGLADEQFF
D: -; size: -; J: TRBJ2-5; length: 13; V: TRBV6-5; DNA: TGTGCCAGCAGGGAAGCGGACCGGGGGACCCAGTACTTC; CDR3: CASREADRGTQYF
D: TRBD2; size: -; J: TRBJ2-7; length: 14; V: TRBV7-2; DNA: TGTGCCAGCAGCTCATCCGGGACTAGCTACGAGCAGTACTTC; CDR3: CASSSSGTSYEQYF
D: -; size: -; J: TRBJ2-6; length: 18; V: TRBV4-3; DNA: TGCGCCAGCAGCCAAGCCTTGGGCAGCTTCTCTGGGGCCAACGTCCTGACTTTC; CDR3: CASSQALGSFSGANVLTF
D: TRBD2; size: -; J: TRBJ2-3; length: 16; V: TRBV13; DNA: TGTGCCAGCAGCTCGACCGGGACTAGCGGGGACGATACGCAGTATTTT; CDR3: CASSSTGTSGDDTQYF
D: -; size: -; J: TRBJ2-4; length: 15; V: TRBV5-8; DNA: TGTGCCAGCAGCTTCGGGGGGCTCGGCAAAAACATTCAGTACTTC; CDR3: CASSFGGLGKNIQYF
D: -; size: -; J: TRBJ1-6; length: 17; V: TRBV25-1; DNA: TGTGCCAGCAGTGAATGGTCAGTTAGCTCCTATAATTCACCCCTCCACTTT; CDR3: CASSEWSVSSYNSPLHF
D: -; size: -; J: TRBJ1-2; length: 12; V: TRBV4-3; DNA: TGCGCCAGCAGCCAAGATCCAGGGACTTATGCCTTC; CDR3: CASSQDPGTYAF
D: -; size: few; J: TRBJ2-2; length: 13; V: TRBV13; DNA: TGTGCCGGATCGCGGGGGAACACCGGGGAGCTGTTTTTT; CDR3: CAGSRGNTGELFF
D: TRBD1; size: -; J: TRBJ2-7; length: 13; V: TRBV29-1; DNA: TGCAGCGGGATTCAGGGGGTTGACGACGAGCAGTACTTC; CDR3: CSGIQGVDDEQYF
D: -; size: few; J: TRBJ2-1; length: 12; V: TRBV29-1; DNA: TGCAGCGTTGAAGGGGGGTTCAATGAGCAGTTCTTC; CDR3: CSVEGGFNEQFF
D: TRBD2; size: many; J: TRBJ2-3; length: 16; V: TRBV28; DNA: TGTGCCAGCATCCAGACCGGGGGGGGCCCGACAGATACGCAGTATTTT; CDR3: CASIQTGGGPTDTQYF
D: -; size: many; J: TRBJ2-7; length: 14; V: TRBV29-1; DNA: TGCAGCGGTGACAGGCGTCGTTATACCTACGAGCAGTACTTC; CDR3: CSGDRRRYTYEQYF
D: -; size: few; J: TRBJ1-5; length: 13; V: TRBV15; DNA: TGTGCCACCAGCTTTTCTCATGGTCAGCCCCAGCATTTT; CDR3: CATSFSHGQPQHF
D: -; size: -; J: TRBJ1-1; length: 14; V: TRBV2; DNA: TGTGCCAGGGAGAGGGATTCATTGAACACTGAAGCTTTCTTT; CDR3: CARERDSLNTEAFF
D: -; size: -; J: TRBJ1-4; length: 16; V: TRBV18; DNA: TGTGCCAGCTCACCACCCCAGGCAGGGGTTAGAGAAAAACTGTTTTTT; CDR3: CASSPPQAGVREKLFF
D: -; size: few; J: TRBJ1-1; length: 13; V: TRBV2; DNA: TGTGCCAGCAGTGATTGGTCTAGCGCTGAAGCTTTCTTT; CDR3: CASSDWSSAEAFF
D: TRBD1; size: once; J: TRBJ1-2; length: 16; V: TRBV4-1; DNA: TGCGCCAGCAGCCAAGAGCCGGGACAGGGGGCGTCAGGCTACACCTTC; CDR3: CASSQEPGQGASGYTF
D: -; size: -; J: TRBJ1-5; length: 15; V: TRBV7-8; DNA: TGTGCCAGCAGCTTAGAATCGCCCTTGGGGCAGCCCCAGCATTTT; CDR3: CASSLESPLGQPQHF
D: -; size: -; J: TRBJ2-3; length: 15; V: TRBV4-1; DNA: TGCGCCAGCAGCAGCGACGGGGCAGAAGGAGATACGCAGTATTTT; CDR3: CASSSDGAEGDTQYF
D: TRBD2; size: -; J: TRBJ2-1; length: 15; V: TRBV25-1; DNA: TGTGCCAGCAGTGACGGGGGGTGGACCTACAATGAGCAGTTCTTC; CDR3: CASSDGGWTYNEQFF
D: -; size: -; J: TRBJ1-2; length: 14; V: TRBV5-6; DNA: TGTGCCAGCAGCTTGATGGAGACTAACTATGGCTACACCTTC; CDR3: CASSLMETNYGYTF
D: -; size: -; J: TRBJ2-1; length: 13; V: TRBV7-9; DNA: TGTGCCAGCAGCTTAGGGGGTCAGTATGAGCAGTTCTTC; CDR3: CASSLGGQYEQFF
D: -; size: -; J: TRBJ2-7; length: 17; V: TRBV4-3; DNA: TGCGCCAGCAGCCAAGAGGTTTGGCCCTTCGGGGTAGGCGAGCAGTACTTC; CDR3: CASSQEVWPFGVGEQYF
D: -; size: -; J: TRBJ2-5; length: 15; V: TRBV4-3; DNA: TGCGCCAGCAGCCAAGAAGGACACGAAAAAGAGACCCAGTACTTC; CDR3: CASSQEGHEKETQYF
D: TRBD2; size: few; J: TRBJ2-5; length: 19; V: TRBV29-1; DNA: TGCAGCGTTGAAGATCGAAGGGGACTAGCGGGGATTTTCCAAGAGACCCAGTACTTC; CDR3: CSVEDRRGLAGIFQETQYF
D: -; size: -; J: TRBJ2-6; length: 14; V: TRBV29-1; DNA: TGCAGCGTGGAACAGAGCTCTGGGGCCAACGTCCTGACTTTC; CDR3: CSVEQSSGANVLTF
D: -; size: -; J: TRBJ2-6; length: 16; V: TRBV6-6; DNA: TGTGCCAGCAGTTACTGGTCATGGGAAGGGGCCAACGTCCTGACTTTC; CDR3: CASSYWSWEGANVLTF
D: -; size: -; J: TRBJ2-7; length: 14; V: TRBV5-1; DNA: TGCGCCAGCAGCTTGTATGGACAACCCTACGAGCAGTACTTC; CDR3: CASSLYGQPYEQYF
D: -; size: -; J: TRBJ1-1; length: 11; V: TRBV28; DNA: TGTGCCAGCAGCGAGGGGACTGAAGCTTTCTTT; CDR3: CASSEGTEAFF
D: -; size: few; J: TRBJ2-1; length: 16; V: TRBV2; DNA: TGTGCCAGCAGCGCTCCCGGGACTGCCTCCTACAATGAGCAGTTCTTC; CDR3: CASSAPGTASYNEQFF
D: -; size: -; J: TRBJ2-2; length: 18; V: TRBV9; DNA: TGTGCCAGCAGCGTAGATAGTGGTGCAGGGACCATCGGCGGGGAGCTGTTTTTT; CDR3: CASSVDSGAGTIGGELFF
D: -; size: -; J: TRBJ1-1; length: 15; V: TRBV19; DNA: TGTGCCAGTAGTATGTTACGACAGCTGAACACTGAAGCTTTCTTT; CDR3: CASSMLRQLNTEAFF
D: -; size: -; J: TRBJ2-3; length: 15; V: TRBV2; DNA: TGTGCCAGCAGTGAAAGGTTGCCTAGCACAGATACGCAGTATTTT; CDR3: CASSERLPSTDTQYF
D: TRBD2; size: few; J: TRBJ2-1; length: 14; V: TRBV13; DNA: TGTGCCAGCAGCCCCCGGGGGGTCTACAATGAGCAGTTCTTC; CDR3: CASSPRGVYNEQFF
D: -; size: many; J: TRBJ2-7; length: 13; V: TRBV19; DNA: TGTGCCAGTAGTTACGGCAGGTTCTACGAGCAGTACTTC; CDR3: CASSYGRFYEQYF
D: -; size: -; J: TRBJ2-1; length: 15; V: TRBV7-8; DNA: TGTGCCAGCAGCTTAGGGCGGGGTAGATACAATGAGCAGTTCTTC; CDR3: CASSLGRGRYNEQFF
D: -; size: -; J: TRBJ2-5; length: 14; V: TRBV28; DNA: TGTGCCAGCAGTCCTACAGGGAGGGGAGAGACCCAGTACTTC; CDR3: CASSPTGRGETQYF
D: TRBD2; size: -; J: TRBJ2-1; length: 16; V: TRBV5-4; DNA: TGTGCCAGCAGCTATCCGGGACTAGCGGGGTACAATGAGCAGTTCTTC; CDR3: CASSYPGLAGYNEQFF
D: -; size: once; J: TRBJ1-1; length: 15; V: TRBV15; DNA: TGTGCCACCAGCCCCGGTCAAGGGGGGAACACTGAAGCTTTCTTT; CDR3: CATSPGQGGNTEAFF
D: -; size: -; J: TRBJ2-6; length: 16; V: TRBV15; DNA: TGTGTCACCAGCAGAGCTTTTGGATCTGGGGCCAACGTCCTGACTTTC; CDR3: CVTSRAFGSGANVLTF